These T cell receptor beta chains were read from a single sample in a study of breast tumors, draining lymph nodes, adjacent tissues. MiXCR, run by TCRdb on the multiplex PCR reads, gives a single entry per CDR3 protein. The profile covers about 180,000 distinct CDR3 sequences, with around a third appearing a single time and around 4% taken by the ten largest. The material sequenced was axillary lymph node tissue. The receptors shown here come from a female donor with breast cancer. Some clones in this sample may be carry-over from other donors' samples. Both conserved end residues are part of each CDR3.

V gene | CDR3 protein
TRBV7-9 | CASSLVEVLYKVSGANVLTF
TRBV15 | CATSRDQWGPSMSYEQYF
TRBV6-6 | CASSHSGGELFF
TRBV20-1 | CSADGTSGGAVF
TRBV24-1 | CATSEGGTDPQHF
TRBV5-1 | CASSLAGSSYEQYF
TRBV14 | CASSPRDSPYEQYF
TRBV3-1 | CASSKGSWANEQFF
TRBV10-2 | CASSDPTSGGAVETQYF
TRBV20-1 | CSARDARTDTQYF
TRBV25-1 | CASSEKPRQPKETQYF
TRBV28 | CASRLRGAGGYTF
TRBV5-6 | CTSSSVGSSSYNSPLHF
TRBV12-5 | CASGFGTANSSNQPQHF
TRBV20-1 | CSALARDSRNSPLHF
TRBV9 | CASSAPIAGGGETQYF
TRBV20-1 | CSAKEAGPSYNEQFF
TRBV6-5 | CASSSPAGADTQYF
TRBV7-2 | CASSPRAITSGGAEQYF
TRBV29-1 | CSVEGTSGRAKYF
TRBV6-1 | CASLRRVSTTGELFF
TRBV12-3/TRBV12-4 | CASSFYGTRNEQYF
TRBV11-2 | CASSRAPGSQGRTQYF
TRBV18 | CASSPKFNTGELFF
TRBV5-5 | CASSRDSSSYEQYF
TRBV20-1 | CSAREGTGDNSPLHF
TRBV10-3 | CAISFSGRADTQYF
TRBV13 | CASSGTGTSGRREQYF
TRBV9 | CASSVASGFGYGYTF
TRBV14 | CASSQVDWGRGETQYF
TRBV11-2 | CASSPTGPGNTIYF
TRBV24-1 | CATSHSNLQETQYF
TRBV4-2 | CASSQERLAGGPPHF
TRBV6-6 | CASSPGLLPLHF
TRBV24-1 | CVTSALGQGRGGAQYF
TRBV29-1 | CSVAPAPSEKLFF
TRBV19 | CASSIRQGGLHF
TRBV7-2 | CASSLMVLGWGQGSYEQYF
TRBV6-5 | CASRWDPTGRSPLHF
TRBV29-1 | CSVVPLTGYEQYF
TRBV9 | CASSVGGASYNEQFF
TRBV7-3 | CASSLSGGEQFF
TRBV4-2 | CASSQDRRGSTDTQYF
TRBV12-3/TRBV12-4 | CASSFRANQPQHF
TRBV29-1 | CSVGGYGGYTF
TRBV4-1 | CASSQDSSWNSPLHF
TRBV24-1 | CATSDWGLAGASETQYF
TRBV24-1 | CATSVPGFPYEQYF
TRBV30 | CAWNLSSGRTDTQYF
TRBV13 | CASSPAGRQETQYF
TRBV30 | CASHFTGAHTQYF
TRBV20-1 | CSARAYEQYF
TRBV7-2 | CASSDRLKSRTNTEAFF